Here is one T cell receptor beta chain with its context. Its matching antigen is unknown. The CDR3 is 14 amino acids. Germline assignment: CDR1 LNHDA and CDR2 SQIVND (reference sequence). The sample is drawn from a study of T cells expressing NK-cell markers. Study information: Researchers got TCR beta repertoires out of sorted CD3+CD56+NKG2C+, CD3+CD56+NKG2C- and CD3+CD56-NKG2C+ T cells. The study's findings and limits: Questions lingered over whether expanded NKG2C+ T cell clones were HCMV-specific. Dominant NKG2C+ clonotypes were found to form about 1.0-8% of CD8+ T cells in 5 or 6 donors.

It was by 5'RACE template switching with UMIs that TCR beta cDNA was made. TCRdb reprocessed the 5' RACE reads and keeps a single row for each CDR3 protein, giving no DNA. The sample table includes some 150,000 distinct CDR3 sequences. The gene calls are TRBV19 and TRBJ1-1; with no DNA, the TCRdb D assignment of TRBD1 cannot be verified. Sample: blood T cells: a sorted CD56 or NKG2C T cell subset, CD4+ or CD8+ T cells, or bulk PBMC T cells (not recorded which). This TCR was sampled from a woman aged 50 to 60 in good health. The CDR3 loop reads CASSIEGPEMEAFF.